This T cell receptor (beta chain) stems from a study of blood T cell repertoires in COVID-19 (dated by TCRdb to the early 2020s). Background for the entire study: Samples from collaborators originated in the United States, Italy and Spain and spanned both the acute and convalescent phases of COVID-19. A de-identified subject ID, COVID-19 status, age in years and sex were almost always included in the sample metadata. Subjects who had been exposed to COVID-19, were actively infected with it, or had recovered from it provided the deeply sampled blood TCRbeta repertoires that made up the dataset. Samples came from the ongoing ImmuneRACE study (first 160 participants) plus 1,254 subjects from 6 global collaborators. The repertoires were released in a freely available public database meant as a resource for research on the immune response to SARS-CoV-2. The prospective study material was composed of cDNA or gDNA derived from T cells, B-cell-depleted T cells, or PBMCs. HLA class I and class II types, where available, came from metadata supplied by the sample provider rather than from assay-based typing. The full study reports these points: Clinical and demographic metadata were provided uncurated, with the amount varying by source and participant.

Collaborating institutions collected whole blood in K2EDTA tubes following their own protocols. Collaborator samples were shipped for TCRbeta analysis as frozen whole blood, isolated PBMCs, or DNA extracted from either sample type. The CDR3 sequence holds 16 residues, the cysteine and phenylalanine included. Of the read, only the CDR3 DNA is kept; its 48 bases are in frame from base 1. According to the germline V gene, CDR1 reads SGHAT and CDR2 reads FQNNGV. V gives up 2 bases and J gives up 0 bases, and the segment between their germline ends measures 11 bases. The immunoSEQ Assay, a bias-controlled multiplex PCR, was used to amplify TCRbeta CDR3 regions from genomic DNA. The original methods were these. The number of nucleated cells in each sample was estimated by amplification of reference gene primers within the assay. To quantify the absolute abundance of each unique TCRbeta CDR3 rearrangement, sequence reads were collapsed and filtered. Productive Simpson clonality was computed per sample as the square root of Simpson's diversity index over productive rearrangements. TCRdb took this table from immuneACCESS and kept in-frame rearrangements with V and J called. Such tables lack part of the clones; where checked against another copy, unresolved V genes explain under half of the gap, and the rest is unexplained. That table supplies the V and J calls and clone size; D and trimming were determined from the DNA. For this sample the table gives fewer than 90,000 clones, of which 86% were detected only once. 4.5% to 5% of the sample goes to the ten largest clones.

Comment on this clone: There is no known antigen for this receptor. No base-level quality is on record; no much larger clone is a single base apart.

The sequencing input was peripheral blood. Recombination connected TRBV11-2 to TRBJ1-3; no confident D gene assignment can be made. The receptor comes from a man aged 45-65 years with active or convalescent COVID-19. The DNA sequence is TGTGCCAGCAGCTTAATAGGACTGAACTCTGGAAACACCATATATTTT. Protein translation: CASSLIGLNSGNTIYF.